This TCR beta chain appears in the sequencing data of a study of shared clonotypes between healthy human individuals (dated by TCRdb to 2020 to 2021). Describing the broader study: The cohort included three men and two women between 18 and 49 years of age. For each donor, CD4 naive and CD4 memory were each given three plates, CD8 naive was given two plates, and CD8 memory was given one plate. Per donor, leukapheresis produced somewhere between about 0.9 and 10 billion PBMCs. To increase sequencing depth and limit assay-specific biases, different laboratories used diverse techniques to prepare libraries and sequence TCR repertoires. To estimate repertoire size and how much clonotypes are shared between individuals, the study performed deep sequencing of blood TCR repertoires from roughly five healthy adults. The research as a whole found: Based on pairwise subsampling, the degree of clonotype sharing among donors was expected to be affected by sequencing depth. Even with the large sequencing depth, rarefaction of the sorted-subset datasets indicated that sequencing was incomplete. Roughly 5% of naive CD4, around 3.5% of naive CD8, roughly 2.5% of memory CD4, and approximately 0.4% of memory CD8 clonotypes were shared across a few donors. Because the study included only a small number of donors, the genetic and exposure-history diversity represented was limited. Higher generation probabilities were observed for clonotypes shared by all four sorted-subset donors than for non-shared clonotypes. Estimated clonotype richness was generally larger for naive than for memory subsets. Sampling was restricted to blood, and TCR repertoires in tissue are likely to differ from TCR repertoires in blood.

Using the deep immunoSEQ assay, TCR CDR3 regions were amplified from genomic DNA by multiplex PCR. Extracted genomic DNA from each cell subset was spread evenly across all wells of several immunoSEQ 96-well plates, with each plate serving as a replicate. For sorted subsets, each replicate PCR was loaded with 150 to 250 ng genomic DNA, equivalent to about 33,000 T cell genomes. Purified libraries were measured with a Qubit 3.0 fluorometer, size-checked on a Bioanalyzer 2100, and measured again with the KAPA Library Quantification kit. A separate single-read 150-cycle Illumina NextSeq 550 flow cell was used to sequence each immunoSEQ 96-well plate. The study's processing was this. Because the immunoSEQ output held only junctional sequences and lacked quality scores, the filtering could not match the filtering applied to full-length reads. Sequences were annotated with PyIR, a Python wrapper for IgBLAST v1.9, using IMGT germline references to assign V/J genes and CDR3. Reads were filtered out if the reads had weak V/J assignments (E-value above 1e-6), no CDR3, stop codons, out-of-frame junctions, or ambiguous translated residues. V3J clonotypes were defined as sequences sharing the same inferred V gene, J gene, and CDR3 amino acid sequence. Percentage overlap between repertoires was calculated by dividing the number of shared unique clonotypes by the size of the smaller repertoire. RTK rarefaction, the Chao1 estimator, and Recon v2.1 estimates of unobserved clonotypes were used to assess repertoire richness. Generation probabilities for all TCRbeta clonotypes obtained by the gDNA method from four donors were computed using OLGA. The immuneACCESS repertoire file appears here via TCRdb, limited to in-frame rearrangements. These files lack a portion of the clones; in checked studies, under half of the deficit traces to unresolved V genes, and the cause of the others is not known. V and J calls and clone size are as listed in that table; D and trimming were resolved from the DNA. The sample table contains roughly 520,000 clones; only one count was recorded for 90% to 97% of them. The ten largest clones represent about 0.068% of the sample.

Turning to this clone: No cognate antigen has been identified for it. No qualities accompany the bases; no much larger clone lies one base away.

The donors were healthy, HIV-negative adults who had no recently reported acute infections or vaccinations. Only Caucasian adults living in Nashville, Tennessee, USA were represented among the donors. CD4+ T cells were enriched through magnetic negative selection, after which naive cells were positively selected on CD45RA and the remaining negative fraction served as the memory subset. Blood was obtained by leukapheresis, after which PBMCs were separated by Ficoll-Histopaque density gradient centrifugation and cryopreserved in liquid nitrogen vapor phase. Analytical flow cytometry was used to check the purity and quantity of every magnetically sorted T cell population. Genomic DNA was isolated from each sorted fraction and quantified by UV absorbance on a Nanodrop 2000c. CDR1 and CDR2, looked up from the germline V gene (reference sequence), are LNHDA and SQIVND. There are 16 amino acids in the CDR3, from cysteine to phenylalanine inclusive. The entry retains the CDR3 DNA only, 48 bases that are in frame from base 1. Trimmed from V: 5 bases; trimmed from J: 8 bases; junction bases lacking a gene match: 13.

The chain joins TRBV19 to TRBJ2-2; 8 of the junction bases match TRBD1. The sequencing sample was made of naive CD4+ T cells sorted from blood. Per the publication, the cell subset or site label means: CD45RA+ positively selected. The TCR was taken from a woman aged 25-40 years in good health. The CDR3 protein is CASSSPGQEMVGELFF. The DNA sequence reads TGTGCCAGTAGTTCGCCGGGACAGGAGATGGTAGGGGAGCTGTTTTTT.